Following are 8 T cell receptor beta chains from one sample sequenced in a study of T cells in Graves' hyperthyroidism and ophthalmopathy. Amplification targeted TCR beta CDR3 regions from RNA transcripts. Initially, a first-round RT-PCR of the TCR CDR3 employed the HTBI primer set. Each CDR3 protein gets one entry after TCRdb re-called the multiplex PCR reads with MiXCR. The sample has under 350,000 distinct CDR3 sequences, around a sixth seen once; the top ten hold around 47%. Sequenced sample: blood. The receptors come from a woman aged 50 to 65 with Graves' hyperthyroidism.

The rearrangement joins TRBV10-3 to TRBJ2-7; perhaps TRBD1 as D (5 bases). The germline V gene encodes CDR1 ENHRY and CDR2 SYGVKD. CDR3 length: 15 amino acids. V lost 2 bases to trimming and J lost 0 bases, with 11 bases between them. The CDR3 here is CAISEPRQSSYEQYF. The CDR3 coding sequence is TGTGCCATCAGTGAGCCCAGACAGAGCTCCTACGAGCAGTACTTC.

This chain joins TRBV9 and TRBJ2-7, with D unclear. The CDR3 is 14 amino acids. V lost 6 bases to trimming and J lost 7 bases, with 20 bases between them. Germline V gene sequence: CDR1 SGDLS, CDR2 YYNGEE. The CDR3, as DNA: TGTGCCAGCACCTTAGACTCTCAGGTAGGGGAGCAGTACTTC. It codes for CASTLDSQVGEQYF.

This clonotype was seen a handful of times. The chain joins TRBV4-2 to TRBJ1-2, with TRBD1 identical over 7 bases. This CDR3 is 13 amino acids long. Germline-derived CDR1 and CDR2 are LGHNA and YNFKEQ. V was clipped by 5 bases and J by 4 bases; unmatched bases: 4. The CDR3 sequence: CASSAQGGYGYTF. The DNA for the CDR3 is TGTGCCAGCAGCGCCCAGGGGGGCTATGGCTACACCTTC.

The chain employs TRBV6-1 and TRBJ2-7, with a tentative D call TRBD1 (6 bases). The germline CDR1 and CDR2 sequences are MNHNS and SASEGT. The CDR3 has 14 residues. V lost 6 bases, J lost 3 bases, and 15 bases lay in between. The CDR3 DNA sequence: TGTGCCAGCAGCGATCAGGGGTACCACTACGAGCAGTACGTC. Protein: CASSDQGYHYEQYV.

The chain has TRBV19 and TRBJ1-5; 7 bases map to TRBD1. V lost 3 bases and J lost 6; bases outside the gene matches: 5. This CDR3 has 14 amino acids. Germline values: CDR1 LNHDA, CDR2 SQIVND (reference sequence). The CDR3 nucleotides read TGTGCCAGTAGTATGGGAGGGGGCCCTCAGCCCCAGCATTTT. Translated, it gives CASSMGGGPQPQHF.

The chain employs TRBV7-9 and TRBJ2-1; TRBD2 is a possible D gene (6 bases). Trimming took 4 bases from V and 0 from J, leaving 25 bases between them. Germline CDR1 reads SEHNR; CDR2 reads FQNEAQ (reference sequence). The CDR3 extends over 20 amino acids. CDR3 loop: CASSSYPPLALGGSYNEQFF. In nucleotides, the CDR3 is TGTGCCAGCAGCTCATATCCGCCCCTAGCCCTCGGGGGCTCCTACAATGAGCAGTTCTTC.

The chain employs TRBV3-1 and TRBJ1-1; D call uncertain. The CDR3 spans 13 residues. CDR1 and CDR2 from the germline V gene are LGHDT and YNNKEL (reference sequence). V was trimmed by 7 bases and J by 4 bases, leaving 13 bases between them. In nucleotides, the CDR3 is TGTGCCAGCACCGCAATGGGCGGCACTGAAGCTTTCTTT. Protein: CASTAMGGTEAFF. Variable domain in full (rest from reference TRBV3-1 and TRBJ1-1): DTAVSQTPKYLVTQMGNDKSIKCEQNLGHDTMYWYKQDSKKFLKIMFSYNNKELIINETVPNRFSPKSPDKAHLNLHINSLELGDSAVYFCASTAMGGTEAFFGQGTRLTVV.

Ten or more counts support this clonotype. The V and J genes are TRBV27 and TRBJ2-7; tentative D call: TRBD2 (6 bases). The CDR3 contains 12 residues. Trimming left V 6 bases short and J 5 bases short, with 11 bases between. Germline values: CDR1 MNHEY, CDR2 SMNVEV (reference sequence). DNA for the CDR3: TGTGCCAGCAGGCTGGGACTTAACGAGCAGTACTTC. Translated: CASRLGLNEQYF.